The 15 T cell receptor beta chains in this list originate from one sample, sequenced in a study of blood T cell repertoires in COVID-19. The method was immunoSEQ multiplex PCR; TCRdb's version includes in-frame clones alone and lacks a portion of them. The sample yields about 160,000 clones, around 84% seen once. The sample consisted of peripheral blood. Every receptor here comes from a man between 60 and 70 years old with COVID-19, enrolled during active disease.

The rearrangement links TRBV24-1 to TRBJ2-5, with 7 bases aligning to TRBD2. The CDR3 covers 15 residues. V lost 9 bases to trimming and J lost 2 bases; unmatched junction nucleotides: 11. Germline loops: CDR1 KGHDR, CDR2 SFDVKD. The CDR3 DNA sequence: TGTGCCACCCACTCGGGGGGAACGGGACAAGAGACCCAGTACTTC. This encodes CATHSGGTGQETQYF.

The table lists this clone with a few counts. The chain employs TRBV4-1 and TRBJ1-1; 7 bases are a match to TRBD1. V was pared by 3 bases and J by 5 bases, with 9 bases of the junction left unmatched. Germline V gene lookup returns CDR1 MGHRA and CDR2 YSYEKL. The CDR3 covers 15 residues. DNA for the CDR3: TGCGCCAGCAGCCAGTTACAGGGGATCGAAACTGAAGCTTTCTTT. It translates to CASSQLQGIETEAFF.

CDR3 region: CATSRDGGARYRNSNQPQHF. DNA of the CDR3: TGTGCCACCAGCAGAGATGGTGGGGCAAGATACAGGAATAGCAATCAGCCCCAGCATTTT. The chain is built from TRBV15 and TRBJ1-5; D may be TRBD1 (5 bases). CDR1 is LNHNV and CDR2 is YYDKDF in the germline V gene (reference sequence). The length of the CDR3 is 20 residues. With 0 bases removed from V and 0 bases from J, the gap between germline ends came to 21 bases.

The gene calls are TRBV2 and TRBJ1-2, with D perhaps TRBD1 (5 bases). The CDR3 runs 11 residues. Germline V lookup: CDR1 SNHLY, CDR2 FYNNEI. Trimming pared 8 bases from V and 6 bases from J, leaving 10 bases between. In DNA form, the CDR3 reads TGTGCCAGCGGGGCCTACCATGGCTACACCTTC. It is translated as CASGAYHGYTF.

The count of this clone is one. CDR3 nucleotide sequence: TGTGCCAGCAGCGCGACAGTTAACACTGAAGCTTTCTTT. The encoded protein is CASSATVNTEAFF. V is TRBV9 and J is TRBJ1-1; tentative D call: TRBD1 (5 bases). Germline V gene lookup returns CDR1 SGDLS and CDR2 YYNGEE. Trimming removed 3 bases from V and 2 bases from J, with 8 bases in between. This CDR3 comprises 13 residues.

The rearrangement uses TRBV7-8 and TRBJ1-4, with D uncertain. The CDR3 totals 16 residues. Deletions cut 5 bases from V and 8 bases from J, with 21 bases between. From germline, CDR1 is SGHVS and CDR2 FQNEAQ. The CDR3 here is CASSPIRWERGEKLFF. CDR3 bases: TGTGCCAGCAGCCCTATTAGATGGGAGAGAGGGGAAAAACTGTTTTTT.

The rearrangement joins TRBV7-3 to TRBJ2-1; tentative D call: TRBD2 (6 bases). The CDR3 length is 15 residues. The germline V gene encodes CDR1 SGHTA and CDR2 FQGTGA. The V and J ends lost 5 bases and 1 base respectively, with 12 bases between them. The CDR3 nucleotides read TGTGCCAGCAGCCCCTCTGGGGGGTCCTACAATGAGCAGTTCTTC. This sequence encodes CASSPSGGSYNEQFF.

Ten or more counts support this clone. V gene TRBV6-2 or TRBV6-3 combines with J gene TRBJ1-2; 7 bases align to TRBD1. The length of the CDR3 is 15 residues. With V trimmed by 3 bases and J by 4 bases, 8 bases remained unmatched. Germline CDR1 and CDR2: MNHEY and SVGEGT. The CDR3 DNA reads TGTGCCAGCAGTTATGGGACAGCAAACATCTATGGCTACACCTTC. This sequence encodes CASSYGTANIYGYTF.

The chain uses TRBV3-1 (or the pseudogene TRBV3-2) and TRBJ1-1; D perhaps matches TRBD1 (6 bases). Between the trimmed V and J ends, which lost 3 bases and 4 bases, there was a span of 9 bases. The CDR3 runs to 13 residues. The germline gives CDR1 LGHDT, CDR2 YNNKEL (reference sequence). The CDR3 loop is CASSHVQGTEAFF. CDR3 DNA: TGTGCCAGCAGCCACGTACAGGGCACTGAAGCTTTCTTT.

V gene TRBV25-1 combines with J gene TRBJ1-2, with 11 bases aligning to TRBD1. V lost 4 bases to trimming and J lost 4 bases; unmatched junction nucleotides: 5. CDR1 and CDR2 (germline): MGHDK, SYGVNS. This CDR3 has 15 amino acids. CDR3 sequence reads: CASSGTGTGGYGYTF. CDR3 in DNA: TGTGCCAGCAGTGGGACCGGGACAGGGGGCTATGGCTACACCTTC.

The V call is TRBV15, the J call TRBJ1-5; maybe TRBD1 (6 bases). The V and J ends lost 0 bases and 0 bases respectively, with 9 bases between them. There are 16 residues in the CDR3. Germline CDR1 and CDR2: LNHNV and YYDKDF (reference sequence). CDR3 DNA sequence: TGTGCCACCAGCAGAGATCAGGGGCCTAGCAATCAGCCCCAGCATTTT. Translated, it gives CATSRDQGPSNQPQHF. Complete variable domain (other parts from reference TRBV15 and TRBJ1-5): DAMVIQNPRYQVTQFGKPVTLSCSQTLNHNVMYWYQQKSSQAPKLLFHYYDKDFNNEADTPDNFQSRRPNTSFCFLDIRSPGLGDTAMYLCATSRDQGPSNQPQHFGDGTRLSIL.

This clone was picked up one time. V gene TRBV4-2 combines with J gene TRBJ2-7, with 11 bases identical to TRBD1. This CDR3 is 16 amino acids long. Losses at the gene ends were 1 base for V and 3 bases for J; bases not matched to a gene: 5. CDR1 is LGHNA, CDR2 YNFKEQ, per germline. CDR3 in DNA: TGTGCCAGCAGCCAAGCCTCGGGACAGGGGGTCTACGAGCAGTACTTC. Amino acids: CASSQASGQGVYEQYF.

This chain connects TRBV6-6 to TRBJ2-3; tentative D call: TRBD2 (5 bases). V was clipped by 3 bases and J by 8 bases, with 9 bases between them. Per the germline V gene, CDR1 is MNHNY and CDR2 is SVGAGI (reference sequence). CDR3 length equals 12 residues. CDR3 sequence (DNA): TGTGCCAGCAGTTATTTGGAGGCTACGCAGTATTTT. Translated, it gives CASSYLEATQYF.

The chain joins TRBV7-9 to TRBJ1-2; TRBD1 might be the D (6 bases). CDR1 is SEHNR and CDR2 is FQNEAQ in the germline V gene (reference sequence). V was pared by 0 bases and J by 4 bases, with 18 bases between. The CDR3 sequence is 17 residues long. Here the CDR3 reads CASSLAGAGVKIYGYTF. CDR3 nucleotide sequence: TGTGCCAGCAGCTTAGCGGGGGCAGGGGTCAAAATCTATGGCTACACCTTC.

The chain carries TRBV7-2 and TRBJ1-3; 7 nucleotides line up with TRBD1. There are 14 residues in the CDR3. Germline values: CDR1 SGHTA, CDR2 FQGNSA. Trimming at V came to 5 bases and at J to 3 bases, leaving 4 bases not matched to a gene. In DNA form, the CDR3 reads TGTGCCAGCAGCCCTGGGACAGTTGGAAACACCATATATTTT. It yields the protein CASSPGTVGNTIYF.